This is a list of T cell receptor beta chains from one sample in a study of cytomegalovirus exposure and HLA in healthy donors. This table comes from immunoSEQ multiplex PCR, and its TCRdb copy is limited to in-frame clones, with some not included. The sample lists some 190,000 clones, about four fifths occurring once. Material for sequencing was PBMCs. These receptors came from a man aged 18 to 30 in good health and CMV-seronegative. CDR3s leave out the opening cysteine and the closing phenylalanine or tryptophan.

cdr3_aa: ASSRQALNYGYT
v_call: TRBV6-6
j_call: TRBJ1-2

cdr3_aa: ASHPAGELSSPLH
v_call: TRBV10-2
j_call: TRBJ1-6

cdr3_aa: SVMTGTGEAF
v_call: TRBV29-1
j_call: TRBJ1-1

cdr3_aa: ASSLRGSHEQY
v_call: TRBV7-6
j_call: TRBJ2-7

cdr3_aa: ASSLVTGVKTEAF
v_call: TRBV5-4
j_call: TRBJ1-1

cdr3_aa: ASSSRTGLYEQY
v_call: TRBV7-8
j_call: TRBJ2-7

cdr3_aa: ASSLGLAGSGTQY
v_call: TRBV11-3
j_call: TRBJ2-5

cdr3_aa: ASSQVVGTGLFDRGEQY
v_call: TRBV4-3
j_call: TRBJ2-7

cdr3_aa: ASSQASGAYEQY
v_call: TRBV4-1
j_call: TRBJ2-7

cdr3_aa: ASDEGDKPYEQY
v_call: TRBV12-5
j_call: NA

cdr3_aa: ASSHRRSGTPQETQY
v_call: TRBV19
j_call: TRBJ2-5

cdr3_aa: ASSQAGQGWNEQY
v_call: TRBV4-3
j_call: TRBJ2-7

cdr3_aa: ASSSGVNQPQH
v_call: TRBV28
j_call: TRBJ1-5

cdr3_aa: ASSSGTGDTGELF
v_call: TRBV18
j_call: TRBJ2-2

cdr3_aa: ASSVAQGEYEQY
v_call: TRBV9
j_call: TRBJ2-7

cdr3_aa: ASSLGQGVNEAF
v_call: TRBV5-8
j_call: TRBJ1-1

cdr3_aa: ASSPPSGGLGEQY
v_call: TRBV5-1
j_call: TRBJ2-7

cdr3_aa: ASSLHSGGIGTEAF
v_call: TRBV7-3
j_call: TRBJ1-1

cdr3_aa: ASRQGDYGYT
v_call: TRBV19
j_call: TRBJ1-2

cdr3_aa: ASSLAGLPDYEQY
v_call: TRBV5-1
j_call: TRBJ2-7

cdr3_aa: ASSEGLAGSYEQY
v_call: TRBV10-3
j_call: TRBJ2-7

cdr3_aa: ASIRTSGYNEQF
v_call: TRBV2
j_call: TRBJ2-1

cdr3_aa: ASSYSGRGEQPQH
v_call: TRBV6-5
j_call: TRBJ1-5

cdr3_aa: ASSIAGEYEQY
v_call: TRBV19
j_call: TRBJ2-7

cdr3_aa: ASSIESQANYGYT
v_call: TRBV19
j_call: TRBJ1-2

cdr3_aa: ASSSTFLQGVHGYT
v_call: TRBV2
j_call: TRBJ1-2

cdr3_aa: ASSPDTGGTEAF
v_call: TRBV18
j_call: TRBJ1-1

cdr3_aa: ASSPGQGPSYEQY
v_call: TRBV7-8
j_call: TRBJ2-7

cdr3_aa: ASSLARGGGEQY
v_call: TRBV7-2
j_call: TRBJ2-7

cdr3_aa: ASSQGWDNRGSRAF
v_call: TRBV4-3
j_call: TRBJ1-1

cdr3_aa: ASSFKSGSGRAPNEQY
v_call: TRBV28
j_call: TRBJ2-7

cdr3_aa: ASSPTGGANTGELF
v_call: TRBV7-7
j_call: TRBJ2-2

cdr3_aa: ASKRGIPPVETQY
v_call: TRBV5-4
j_call: TRBJ2-5

cdr3_aa: ASTPGQGSYEQY
v_call: TRBV9
j_call: TRBJ2-7

cdr3_aa: ASSHNLGGLTPNEQF
v_call: TRBV28
j_call: TRBJ2-1

cdr3_aa: ASSPLRSSYNEQF
v_call: TRBV5-4
j_call: TRBJ2-1

cdr3_aa: ASSFRGPYNSPLH
v_call: TRBV11-2
j_call: TRBJ1-6